One TCR beta chain is described in this entry. The source of the sample is a study of T-cell reconstitution after alpha-beta-depleted transplantation in children. Unique molecular identifiers were built into the TCRbeta library. In TCRdb, the PCR reads were re-called with MiXCR into one record per CDR3 protein. The data contain 400,000 to 500,000 distinct CDR3 sequences, 9.5% to 13% of them seen just once; the ten biggest clones take up approximately 5%. V lost 3 bases to trimming and J lost 2 bases, with 11 bases between them. The CDR3 spans 15 residues. Germline CDR1 reads SGHRS; CDR2 reads YFSETQ. The sequence was obtained from a human donor who donated a stem cell graft to a child with acute myeloid leukemia. The rearrangement joins TRBV5-1 to TRBJ2-2; D is possibly TRBD1 (6 bases). The starting material was PBMCs from the stem cell graft donor, obtained from the stem cell graft. Here the CDR3 DNA reads TGCGCCAGCAGCTCCAGGGGAGTAAACACCGGGGAGCTGTTTTTT. Its protein is CASSSRGVNTGELFF.